The TCR beta chain under discussion was sequenced for a study of OX40 agonist ivuxolimab in advanced cancers. About the study: Patients were treated with intravenous ivuxolimab, dosed at 0.01 to 10 mg/kg and infused every 2 weeks. A mean age of around 63 years, range roughly 20 to 79, was recorded, and under 85% were male. Notes on the study in general: Antigen specificity remained undetermined for the expanded peripheral T cells.

Profiling relied on immunoSEQ multiplex PCR, and the TCRdb table lists in-frame clones only, not all of them. The sample yields tens of thousands of clones, about 91% seen once. The length of the CDR3 is 19 residues. The germline CDR1 and CDR2 sequences are MNHNS and SASEGT. Note on this clone: Its antigen is not identified. A junction boundary mismatches the germline segment, possibly from a read error.

The material sequenced was CD4+ or CD8+ T cells sorted from blood, taken in a trial of the OX40 agonist ivuxolimab. This TCR was sampled from an adult with an advanced solid tumor such as melanoma, head and neck, liver or kidney cancer. This chain joins TRBV6-1 and TRBJ2-1, with 10 bases aligning to TRBD2. CDR3 sequence: CASTELGAQAGGNYNEQFF. The CDR3 DNA reads as TGTGCCAGCACTGAACTCGGGGCCCAAGCGGGAGGGAACTACAATGAGCAGTTCTTC.